This T cell receptor (beta chain) was documented in a study of siplizumab effects on memory and regulatory T cells. Here immunoSEQ multiplex PCR was the method, and the copy in TCRdb shows in-frame clones only, minus some. The sample shows fewer than 80,000 clones, 93% of them seen only once. Source material: CD8+ T cells sorted from blood. The source of this sequence is a human donor in good health.

In DNA form, the CDR3 reads TGCGCCAGCAGTGAGTCCTCAGCGGGGGCGTCCTACGAGCAGTACTTC. Protein sequence: CASSESSAGASYEQYF. The chain links TRBV10-2 to TRBJ2-7; 8 bases agree with TRBD2. V was clipped by 0 bases and J by 1 base; unmatched bases: 5. The CDR3 has 16 residues. Germline CDR1 WSHSY, CDR2 SAAADI.